The source of this T cell receptor (beta chain) is a study of response to subunit inactivated influenza vaccine. TCRdb re-called the RT-PCR reads through MiXCR, storing one row per CDR3 protein. The sample includes about 800,000 distinct CDR3 sequences, 21% of them seen just once. In its sample, this clonotype was seen a few times. Antigen unknown. The CDR3 contains 12 residues. Trimming shortened V by 3 bases and J by 5 bases, and 5 bases separated the two germline ends. Germline assignment: CDR1 MNHNY and CDR2 SVGAGI (reference sequence). Study-level findings and limits: The authors put forward the suggestion that each seasonal influenza vaccination may bring in only a limited number of new T cells.

The rearrangement uses TRBV6-6 and TRBJ1-5; D is undetermined. This receptor was obtained from a man aged 45-60 years who received an inactivated influenza vaccine. Sequenced material: PBMCs from blood, taken 5 days after vaccination. The CDR3 nucleotides read TGTGCCAGCAGTTATCAAGATCAGCCCCAGCATTTT. This sequence encodes CASSYQDQPQHF.